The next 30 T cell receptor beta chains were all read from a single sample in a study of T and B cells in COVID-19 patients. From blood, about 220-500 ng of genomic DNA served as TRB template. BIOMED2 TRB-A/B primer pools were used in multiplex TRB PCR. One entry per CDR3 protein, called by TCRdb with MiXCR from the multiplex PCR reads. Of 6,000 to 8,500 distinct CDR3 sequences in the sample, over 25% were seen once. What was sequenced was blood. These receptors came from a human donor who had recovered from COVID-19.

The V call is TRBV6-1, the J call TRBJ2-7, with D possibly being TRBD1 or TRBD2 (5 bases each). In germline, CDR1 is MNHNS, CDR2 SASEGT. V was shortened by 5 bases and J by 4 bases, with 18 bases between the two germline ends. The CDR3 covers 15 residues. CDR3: CASSYSRDSGYEQYF. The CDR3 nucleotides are TGTGCCAGCAGTTACTCGAGGGATTCAGGGTACGAGCAGTACTTC.

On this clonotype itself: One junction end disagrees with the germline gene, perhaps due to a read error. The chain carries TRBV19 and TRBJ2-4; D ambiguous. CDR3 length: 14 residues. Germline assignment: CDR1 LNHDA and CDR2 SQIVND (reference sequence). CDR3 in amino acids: CASSLETSKNIQYF. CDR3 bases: TGTGCCAGTAGTCTAGAGACGTCAAAAAACATTCAGTACTTC.

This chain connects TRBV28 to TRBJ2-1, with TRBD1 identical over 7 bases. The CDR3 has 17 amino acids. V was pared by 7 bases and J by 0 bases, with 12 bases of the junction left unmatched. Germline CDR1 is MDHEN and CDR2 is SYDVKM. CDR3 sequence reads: CASTSSGQPSSYNEQFF. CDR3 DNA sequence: TGTGCCAGCACGAGCTCGGGACAGCCTAGCTCCTACAATGAGCAGTTCTTC.

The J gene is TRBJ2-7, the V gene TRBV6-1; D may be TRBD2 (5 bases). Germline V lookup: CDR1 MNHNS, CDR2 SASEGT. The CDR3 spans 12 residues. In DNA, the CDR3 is TGTGTCAGCAGTGTAGGCGCGGGCGAGCAGTACGTC. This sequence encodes CVSSVGAGEQYV.

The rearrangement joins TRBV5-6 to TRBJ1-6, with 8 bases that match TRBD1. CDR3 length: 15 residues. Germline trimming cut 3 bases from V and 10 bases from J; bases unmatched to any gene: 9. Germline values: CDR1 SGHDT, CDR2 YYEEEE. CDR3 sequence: CASSSNTGGGSPLHF. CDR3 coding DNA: TGTGCCAGCAGCTCTAATACAGGGGGAGGCTCACCCCTCCACTTT.

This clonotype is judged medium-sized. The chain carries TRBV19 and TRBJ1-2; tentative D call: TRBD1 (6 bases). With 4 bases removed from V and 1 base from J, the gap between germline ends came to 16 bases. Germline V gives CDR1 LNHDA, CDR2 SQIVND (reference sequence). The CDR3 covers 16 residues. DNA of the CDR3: TGTGCCAGTAGTACCCGGACAGTACGAGATAACTATGGCTACACCTTC. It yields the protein CASSTRTVRDNYGYTF. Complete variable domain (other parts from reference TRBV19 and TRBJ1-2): DGGITQSPKYLFRKEGQNVTLSCEQNLNHDAMYWYRQDPGQGLRLIYYSQIVNDFQKGDIAEGYSVSREKKESFPLTVTSAQKNPTAFYLCASSTRTVRDNYGYTFGSGTRLTVV.

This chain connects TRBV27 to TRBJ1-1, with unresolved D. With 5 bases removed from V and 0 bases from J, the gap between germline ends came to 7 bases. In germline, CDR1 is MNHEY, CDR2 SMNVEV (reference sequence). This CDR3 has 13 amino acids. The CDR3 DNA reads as TGTGCCAGCAGTGCCAGGTTGAACACTGAAGCTTTCTTT. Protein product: CASSARLNTEAFF.

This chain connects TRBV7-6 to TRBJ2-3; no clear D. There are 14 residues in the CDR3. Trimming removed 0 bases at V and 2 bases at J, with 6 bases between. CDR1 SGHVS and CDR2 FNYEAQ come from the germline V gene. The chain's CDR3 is CASSLALSTDTQYF. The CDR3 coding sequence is TGTGCCAGCAGCTTAGCCCTATCCACAGATACGCAGTATTTT.

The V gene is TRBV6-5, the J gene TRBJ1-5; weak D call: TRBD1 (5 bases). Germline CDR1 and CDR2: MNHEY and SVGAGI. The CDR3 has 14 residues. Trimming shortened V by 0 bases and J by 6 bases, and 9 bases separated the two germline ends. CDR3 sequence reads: CASSYSMGGQPQHF. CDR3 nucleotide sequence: TGTGCCAGCAGTTACTCGATGGGGGGTCAGCCCCAGCATTTT.

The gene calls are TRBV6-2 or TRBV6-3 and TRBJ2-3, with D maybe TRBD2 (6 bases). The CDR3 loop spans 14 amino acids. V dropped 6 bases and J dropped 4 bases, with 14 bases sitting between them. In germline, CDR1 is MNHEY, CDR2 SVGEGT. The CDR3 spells CASRGGGASDTQYF. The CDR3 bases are TGTGCCAGCAGGGGCGGCGGGGCCTCAGATACGCAGTATTTT.

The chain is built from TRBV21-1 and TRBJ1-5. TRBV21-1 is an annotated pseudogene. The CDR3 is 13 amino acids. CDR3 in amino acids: CASSIRSNQPQHF. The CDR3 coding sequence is TGTGCCAGCAGCATCAGGAGCAATCAGCCCCAGCATTTT.

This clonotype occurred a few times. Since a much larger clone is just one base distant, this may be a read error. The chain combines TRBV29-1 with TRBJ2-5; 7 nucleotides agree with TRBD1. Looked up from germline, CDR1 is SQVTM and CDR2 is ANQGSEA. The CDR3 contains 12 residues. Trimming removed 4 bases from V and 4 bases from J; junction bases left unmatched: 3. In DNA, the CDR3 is TGCAGCGTTGGGACAGGAGGAGAGACCCAGTACTTC. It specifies CSVGTGGETQYF.

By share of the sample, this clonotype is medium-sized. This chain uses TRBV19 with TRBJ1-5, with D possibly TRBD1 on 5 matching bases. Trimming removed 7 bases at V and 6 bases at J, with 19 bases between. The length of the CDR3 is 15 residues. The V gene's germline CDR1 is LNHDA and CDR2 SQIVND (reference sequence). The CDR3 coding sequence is TGTGCCAGTACCTATACATCCGGGGGTGTTCAGCCCCAGCATTTT. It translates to CASTYTSGGVQPQHF.

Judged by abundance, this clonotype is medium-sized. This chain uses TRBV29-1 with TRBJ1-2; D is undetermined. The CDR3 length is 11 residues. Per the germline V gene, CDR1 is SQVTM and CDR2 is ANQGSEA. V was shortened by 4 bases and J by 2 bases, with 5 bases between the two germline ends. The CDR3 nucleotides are TGCAGCGTTGGGAGCAACTATGGCTACACCTTC. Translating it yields CSVGSNYGYTF. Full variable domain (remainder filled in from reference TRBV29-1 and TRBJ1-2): SAVISQKPSRDICQRGTSLTIQCQVDSQVTMMFWYRQQPGQSLTLIATANQGSEATYESGFVIDKFPISRPNLTFSTLTVSNMSPEDSSIYLCSVGSNYGYTFGSGTRLTVV.

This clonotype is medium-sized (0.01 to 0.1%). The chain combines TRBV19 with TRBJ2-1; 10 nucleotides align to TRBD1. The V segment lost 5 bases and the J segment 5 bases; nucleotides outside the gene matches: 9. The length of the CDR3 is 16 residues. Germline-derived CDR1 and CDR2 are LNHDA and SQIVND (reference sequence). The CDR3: CASSGTRTGGNNEQFF. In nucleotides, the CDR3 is TGTGCCAGTAGTGGGACACGGACAGGGGGTAACAATGAGCAGTTCTTC.

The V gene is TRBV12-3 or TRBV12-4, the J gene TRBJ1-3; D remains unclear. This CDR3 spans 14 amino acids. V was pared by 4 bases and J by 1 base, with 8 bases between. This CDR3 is CASSSSGSGNTIYF. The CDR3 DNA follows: TGTGCCAGCAGTTCCTCGGGATCTGGAAACACCATATATTTT.

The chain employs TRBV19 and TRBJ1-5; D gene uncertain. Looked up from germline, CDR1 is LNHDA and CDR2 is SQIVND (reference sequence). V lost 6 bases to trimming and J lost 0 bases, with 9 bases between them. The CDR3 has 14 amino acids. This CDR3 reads CASSLKHSNQPQHF. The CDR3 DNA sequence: TGTGCCAGTAGCTTGAAACATAGCAATCAGCCCCAGCATTTT.

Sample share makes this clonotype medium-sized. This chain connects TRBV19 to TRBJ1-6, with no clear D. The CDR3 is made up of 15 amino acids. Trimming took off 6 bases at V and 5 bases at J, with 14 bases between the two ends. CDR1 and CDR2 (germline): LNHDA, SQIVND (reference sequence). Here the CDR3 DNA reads TGTGCCAGTAGAGCCGGGGTAAACGATAATTCACCCCTCCACTTT. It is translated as CASRAGVNDNSPLHF.

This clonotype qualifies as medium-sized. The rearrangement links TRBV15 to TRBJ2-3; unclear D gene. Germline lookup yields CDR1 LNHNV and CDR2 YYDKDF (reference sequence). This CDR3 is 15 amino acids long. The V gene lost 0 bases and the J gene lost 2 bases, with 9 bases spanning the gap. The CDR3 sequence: CATSRDPEPTDTQYF. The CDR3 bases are TGTGCCACCAGCAGAGATCCGGAACCCACAGATACGCAGTATTTT. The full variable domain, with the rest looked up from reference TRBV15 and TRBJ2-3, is DAMVIQNPRYQVTQFGKPVTLSCSQTLNHNVMYWYQQKSSQAPKLLFHYYDKDFNNEADTPDNFQSRRPNTSFCFLDIRSPGLGDTAMYLCATSRDPEPTDTQYFGPGTRLTVL.

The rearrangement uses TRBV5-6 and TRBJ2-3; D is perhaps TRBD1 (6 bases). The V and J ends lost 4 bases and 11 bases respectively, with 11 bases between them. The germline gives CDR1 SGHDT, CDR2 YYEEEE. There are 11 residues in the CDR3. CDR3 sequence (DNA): TGTGCCAGCAGCGGCGTGGACAGGCAGTATTTT. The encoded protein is CASSGVDRQYF. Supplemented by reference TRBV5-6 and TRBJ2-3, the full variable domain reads DAGVTQSPTHLIKTRGQQVTLRCSPKSGHDTVSWYQQALGQGPQFIFQYYEEEERQRGNFPDRFSGHQFPNYSSELNVNALLLGDSALYLCASSGVDRQYFGPGTRLTVL.

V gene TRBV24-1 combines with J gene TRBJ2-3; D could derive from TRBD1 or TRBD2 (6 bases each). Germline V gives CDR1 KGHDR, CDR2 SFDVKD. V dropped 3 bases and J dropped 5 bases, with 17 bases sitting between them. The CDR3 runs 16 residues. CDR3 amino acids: CATSDRRQVGGDTQYF. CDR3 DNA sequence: TGTGCCACCAGTGATCGAAGACAGGTCGGGGGAGATACGCAGTATTTT.

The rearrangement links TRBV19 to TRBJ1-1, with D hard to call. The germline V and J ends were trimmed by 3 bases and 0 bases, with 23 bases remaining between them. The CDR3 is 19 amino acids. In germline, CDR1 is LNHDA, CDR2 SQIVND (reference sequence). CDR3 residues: CASSILLGSAQILNTEAFF. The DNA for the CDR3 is TGTGCCAGTAGTATCCTCCTCGGGTCAGCCCAAATACTGAACACTGAAGCTTTCTTT.

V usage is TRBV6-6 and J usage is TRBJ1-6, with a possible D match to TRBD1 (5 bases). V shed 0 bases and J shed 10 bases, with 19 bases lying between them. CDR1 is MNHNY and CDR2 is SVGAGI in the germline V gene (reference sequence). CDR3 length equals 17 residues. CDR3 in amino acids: CASSYSTTREFGSPLHF. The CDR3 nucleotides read TGTGCCAGCAGTTACTCTACGACCAGGGAGTTTGGCTCACCCCTCCACTTT.

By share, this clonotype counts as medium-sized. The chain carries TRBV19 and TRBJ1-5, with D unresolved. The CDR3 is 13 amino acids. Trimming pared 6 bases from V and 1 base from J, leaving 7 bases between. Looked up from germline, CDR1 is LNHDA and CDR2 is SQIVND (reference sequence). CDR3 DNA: TGTGCCAGTAGCGGATGGAGCAATCAGCCCCAGCATTTT. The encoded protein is CASSGWSNQPQHF.

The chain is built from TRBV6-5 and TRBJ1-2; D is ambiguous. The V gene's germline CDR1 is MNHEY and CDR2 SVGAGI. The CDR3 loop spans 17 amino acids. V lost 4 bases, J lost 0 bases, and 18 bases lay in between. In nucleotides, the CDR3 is TGTGCCAGCAGTTCAACTCAATCGGGAACCTCTAACTATGGCTACACCTTC. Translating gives CASSSTQSGTSNYGYTF.

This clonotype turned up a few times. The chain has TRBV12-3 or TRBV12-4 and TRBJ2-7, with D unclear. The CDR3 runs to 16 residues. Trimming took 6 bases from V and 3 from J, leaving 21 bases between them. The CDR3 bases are TGTGCCAGCAGCTCCCGCTCGGTAACAGTCTTCTACGAGCAGTACTTC. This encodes CASSSRSVTVFYEQYF.

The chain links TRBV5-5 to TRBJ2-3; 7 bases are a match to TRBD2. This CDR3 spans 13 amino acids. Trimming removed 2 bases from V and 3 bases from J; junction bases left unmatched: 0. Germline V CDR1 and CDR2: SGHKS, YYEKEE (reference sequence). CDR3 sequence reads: CASSLLATDTQYF. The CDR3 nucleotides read TGTGCCAGCAGCTTACTAGCGACAGATACGCAGTATTTT.

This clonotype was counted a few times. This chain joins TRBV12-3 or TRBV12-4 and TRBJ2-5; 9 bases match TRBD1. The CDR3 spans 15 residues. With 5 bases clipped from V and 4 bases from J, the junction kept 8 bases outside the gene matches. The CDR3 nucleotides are TGTGCCAGCAGTGGACAGGGGACAGCTGTAGAGACCCAGTACTTC. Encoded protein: CASSGQGTAVETQYF.

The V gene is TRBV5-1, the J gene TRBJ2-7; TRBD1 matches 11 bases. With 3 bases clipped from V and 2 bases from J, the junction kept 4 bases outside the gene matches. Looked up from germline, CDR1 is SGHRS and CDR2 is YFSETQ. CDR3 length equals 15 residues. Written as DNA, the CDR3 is TGCGCCAGCAGCTCCAGGACAGGGGGCCCCTACGAGCAGTACGTC. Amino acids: CASSSRTGGPYEQYV.

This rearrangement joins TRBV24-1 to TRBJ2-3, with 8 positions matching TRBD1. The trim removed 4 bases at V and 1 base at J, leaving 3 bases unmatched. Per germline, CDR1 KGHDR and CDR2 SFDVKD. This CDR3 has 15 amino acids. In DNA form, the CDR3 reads TGTGCCACCAGTGAGTCGGACAGGGGCACAGATACGCAGTATTTT. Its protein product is CATSESDRGTDTQYF.